This T cell receptor (beta chain) was recorded in a study of T cells in Graves' hyperthyroidism and ophthalmopathy. The source material, RNA transcripts, was used to amplify TCR beta CDR3 regions. In the first-round RT-PCR of the TCR CDR3, the HTBI primer set was used. TCRdb independently ran MiXCR on the multiplex PCR reads; one entry per CDR3 protein. The sample has some 380,000 distinct CDR3 sequences, approximately 12% seen once. The V and J ends lost 7 bases and 1 base, in that order; junction bases with no gene match: 3. This CDR3 contains 12 residues. CDR1 and CDR2 (germline): SQVTM, ANQGSEA. Clinicians diagnosed patients from clinical symptoms, serum thyroxine and TRAb, thyroid ultrasound and orbital computed tomography. This clonotype was detected many times.

Sequenced: blood. The chain uses TRBV29-1 and TRBJ1-2; TRBD1 matches at 7 bases. The clonotype comes from a man younger than 40 with Graves' hyperthyroidism that later progressed to Graves' ophthalmopathy. CDR3 residues: CSAQGVNYGYTF. The CDR3 DNA sequence: TGCAGCGCCCAGGGGGTTAACTATGGCTACACCTTC.